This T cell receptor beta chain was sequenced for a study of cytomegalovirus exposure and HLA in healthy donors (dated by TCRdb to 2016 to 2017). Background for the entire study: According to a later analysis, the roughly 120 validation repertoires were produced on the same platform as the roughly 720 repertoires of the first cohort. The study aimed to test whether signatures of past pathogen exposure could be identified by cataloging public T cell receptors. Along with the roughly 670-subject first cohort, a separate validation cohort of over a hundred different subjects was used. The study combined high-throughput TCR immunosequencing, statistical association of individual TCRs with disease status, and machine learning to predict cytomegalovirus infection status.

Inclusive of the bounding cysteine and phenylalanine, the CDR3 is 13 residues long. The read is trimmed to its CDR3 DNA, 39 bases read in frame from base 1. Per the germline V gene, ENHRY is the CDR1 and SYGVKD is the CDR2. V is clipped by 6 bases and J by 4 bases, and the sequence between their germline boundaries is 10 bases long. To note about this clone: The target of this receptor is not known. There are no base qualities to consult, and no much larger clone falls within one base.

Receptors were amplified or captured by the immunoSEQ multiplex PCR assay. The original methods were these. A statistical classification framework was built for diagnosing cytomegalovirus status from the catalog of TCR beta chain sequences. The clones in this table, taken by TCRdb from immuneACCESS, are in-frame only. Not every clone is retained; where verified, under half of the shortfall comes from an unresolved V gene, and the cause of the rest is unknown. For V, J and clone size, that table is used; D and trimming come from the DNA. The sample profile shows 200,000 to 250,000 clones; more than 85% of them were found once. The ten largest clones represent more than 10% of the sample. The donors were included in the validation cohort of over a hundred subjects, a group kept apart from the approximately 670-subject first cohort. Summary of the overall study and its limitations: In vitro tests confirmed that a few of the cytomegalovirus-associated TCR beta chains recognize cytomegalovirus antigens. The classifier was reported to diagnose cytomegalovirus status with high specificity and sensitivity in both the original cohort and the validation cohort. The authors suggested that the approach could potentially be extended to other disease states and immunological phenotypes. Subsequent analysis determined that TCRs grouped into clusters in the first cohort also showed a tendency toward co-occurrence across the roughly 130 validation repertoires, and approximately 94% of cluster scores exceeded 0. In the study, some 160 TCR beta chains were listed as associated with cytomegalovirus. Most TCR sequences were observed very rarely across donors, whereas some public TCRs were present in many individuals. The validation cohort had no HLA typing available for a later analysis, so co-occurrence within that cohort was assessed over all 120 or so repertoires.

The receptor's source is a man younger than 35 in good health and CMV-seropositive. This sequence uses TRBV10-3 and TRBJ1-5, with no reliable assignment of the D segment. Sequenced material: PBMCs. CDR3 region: CAISADRNQPQHF. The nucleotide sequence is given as TGTGCCATCAGCGCCGACCGAAATCAGCCCCAGCATTTT.